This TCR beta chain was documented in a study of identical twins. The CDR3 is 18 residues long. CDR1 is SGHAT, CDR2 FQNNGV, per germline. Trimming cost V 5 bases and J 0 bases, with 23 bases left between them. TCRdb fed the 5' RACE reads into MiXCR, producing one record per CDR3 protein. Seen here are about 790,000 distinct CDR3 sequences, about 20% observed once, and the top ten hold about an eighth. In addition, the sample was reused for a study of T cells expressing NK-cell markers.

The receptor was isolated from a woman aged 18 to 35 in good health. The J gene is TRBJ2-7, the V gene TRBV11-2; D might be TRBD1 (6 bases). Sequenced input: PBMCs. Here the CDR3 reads CASSIYPGVAESSYEQYF. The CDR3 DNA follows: TGTGCCAGCAGCATATACCCAGGGGTGGCGGAGAGCTCCTACGAGCAGTACTTC.